Reported below is one T cell receptor beta chain. A much larger clonotype is one base distant, so this may be a read error. The source of the sample is a study of molecular identifiers for immune sequencing clone quantification. CDR1 and CDR2 (germline): SEHNR, FQNEAQ (reference sequence). There are 17 residues in the CDR3. The V and J ends lost 4 bases and 0 bases, in that order; junction bases with no gene match: 7. TCRdb called the PCR reads again in MiXCR, with one record for every CDR3 protein. This table has 60,000 to 70,000 distinct CDR3 sequences, around 18% appearing once. The sequencing input was naive CD8+ T cells from blood, with Jurkat cell RNA spiked in. Subset meaning: FACS-sorted CD8+CD4-CCR7+CD45RA+ naive T cells. The clonotype comes from a human donor in good health. Some libraries in this study had Jurkat cell RNA spiked in. The V call is TRBV7-9, the J call TRBJ1-4; 8 bases align to TRBD1. The CDR3 region is CASSYIGTGATNEKLFF. The DNA for the CDR3 is TGTGCCAGCAGCTATATCGGGACAGGAGCAACTAATGAAAAACTGTTTTTT. Supplemented by reference TRBV7-9 and TRBJ1-4, the full variable domain reads DTGVSQNPRHKITKRGQNVTFRCDPISEHNRLYWYRQTLGQGPEFLTYFQNEAQLEKSRLLSDRFSAERPKGSFSTLEIQRTEQGDSAMYLCASSYIGTGATNEKLFFGSGTQLSVL.